This record covers a single TCR beta chain. The data were obtained in a study of CD8 T cells in ankylosing spondylitis. MiXCR, applied by TCRdb to the 5' RACE reads, yields one record per CDR3 protein. The sample contains 200,000 to 300,000 distinct CDR3 sequences, 20% to 30% of which appear only once. Trimming left V 5 bases short and J 7 bases short, with 17 bases between. The V gene's germline CDR1 is DFQATT and CDR2 SNEGSKA (reference sequence). This CDR3 is built from 14 residues. Sequenced: blood, either unsorted or a sorted T cell fraction (not recorded which). This clonotype originated in a male donor with ankylosing spondylitis or in good health (not recorded which). The rearrangement joins TRBV20-1 to TRBJ1-4, with D uncertain. The CDR3 DNA sequence: TGCAGTGCTGCATTCGACTCGGTGGGTGAAAAACTGTTTTTT. It codes for CSAAFDSVGEKLFF.